What follows are 18 T cell receptor beta chains derived from one specimen sequenced in a study of T cell repertoires in cytomegalovirus infection. The antigens for these receptors are not known. TCRdb re-called the reads through MiXCR, storing one row per CDR3 protein. The sample shows 200,000 or so distinct CDR3 sequences, 38% of them seen only once. This sample comprised CD8+ T cells from cultured PBMCs, obtained from culture after CMV antigen stimulation. The origin of the receptors is a human donor in good health (CMV status not recorded). Some clones in this sample may be carry-over from other donors' samples.

The chain links TRBV11-1 to TRBJ1-1, with TRBD1 matching over 11 bases. The germline gives CDR1 SGHAT, CDR2 FQDESV (reference sequence). V was clipped by 3 bases and J by 0 bases; unmatched bases: 6. CDR3 length equals 17 residues. The CDR3 here is CASSLAGTGGMNTEAFF. The CDR3 nucleotides read TGTGCCAGCAGCTTGGCCGGGACAGGGGGAATGAACACTGAAGCTTTCTTT.

The J gene is TRBJ2-1, the V gene TRBV6-6; TRBD2 matches 12 bases. The CDR3 has 17 residues. CDR1 is MNHNY and CDR2 is SVGAGI in the germline V gene (reference sequence). The V gene end was trimmed by 0 bases and the J gene end by 9 bases; junction bases not matched to a gene: 9. This CDR3 reads CASSYSWTSGKFCEQFF. The CDR3 DNA sequence: TGTGCCAGCAGTTACTCGTGGACTAGCGGGAAATTTTGTGAGCAGTTCTTC.

The V call is TRBV10-3, the J call TRBJ1-2; 9 nucleotides agree with TRBD1. The germline gives CDR1 ENHRY, CDR2 SYGVKD. V was clipped by 4 bases and J by 8 bases; unmatched bases: 5. The CDR3 runs to 13 residues. The CDR3 region is CAISGDREEGYTF. CDR3 DNA: TGTGCCATCAGTGGGGACAGGGAGGAAGGCTACACCTTC.

The chain links TRBV12-3 or TRBV12-4 to TRBJ2-1; D is ambiguous. This CDR3 is built from 11 residues. Trimming took 4 bases from V and 7 from J, leaving 5 bases between them. The CDR3 coding sequence is TGTGCCAGCAGTTATCCAAATGAGCAGTTCTTC. Amino acids: CASSYPNEQFF.

The chain has TRBV19 and TRBJ1-6, with 7 bases fitting TRBD1. J lost 9 bases, V lost 8 bases, and 7 bases had no gene match. From germline, CDR1 is LNHDA and CDR2 SQIVND (reference sequence). CDR3 length: 13 residues. Written as DNA, the CDR3 is TGTGCCAGTTCTTCAGGGGACAGTTCACCCCTCCACTTT. As protein: CASSSGDSSPLHF.

This clonotype occurred a few times. The rearrangement joins TRBV28 to TRBJ2-2; 16 bases map to TRBD2. V gave up 4 bases and J gave up 4 bases; unmatched junction bases: 9. The V gene's germline CDR1 is MDHEN and CDR2 SYDVKM. This CDR3 is built from 19 residues. CDR3 sequence (DNA): TGTGCCAGCAGTTCGGCCGGGACTAGCGGGAGGGGCGGCACCGGGGAGCTGTTTTTT. The encoded protein is CASSSAGTSGRGGTGELFF.

The rearrangement links TRBV7-3 to TRBJ2-7; 10 bases map to TRBD2. Per the germline V gene, CDR1 is SGHTA and CDR2 is FQGTGA. V gave up 4 bases and J gave up 3 bases; unmatched junction bases: 3. This CDR3 is built from 14 residues. The CDR3 nucleotides read TGTGCCAGCAGCTCCGGGACTAGCGACTACGAGCAGTACTTC. This codes for CASSSGTSDYEQYF.

This clonotype has just a few counts. This chain links TRBV7-3 with TRBJ2-5; D tentatively fits TRBD1 or TRBD2 (5 bases each). Germline lookup yields CDR1 SGHTA and CDR2 FQGTGA. V was shortened by 11 bases and J by 1 base, with 14 bases between the two germline ends. CDR3 length: 13 amino acids. CDR3 sequence (DNA): TGTGCCCCGCCGTGGGGGTCCCAAGAGACCCAGTACTTC. It specifies CAPPWGSQETQYF.

This clonotype came up a few times. The J gene is TRBJ2-7, the V gene TRBV11-1; D unresolved. V gave up 1 base and J gave up 0 bases, with 4 bases separating them. The CDR3 spans 13 residues. The V gene's germline CDR1 is SGHAT and CDR2 FQDESV (reference sequence). CDR3 in amino acids: CASSLETSYEQYF. The CDR3, as DNA: TGTGCCAGCAGCTTAGAGACCTCCTACGAGCAGTACTTC.

This clonotype turned up a few times. The chain has TRBV27 and TRBJ2-1, with D tentatively TRBD1 or TRBD2 (6 bases each). Germline V gives CDR1 MNHEY, CDR2 SMNVEV (reference sequence). Trimming took 3 bases from V and 7 from J, leaving 10 bases between them. This CDR3 has 13 amino acids. The chain's CDR3 is CASSLQGRNEQFF. The CDR3 DNA sequence: TGTGCCAGCAGTTTGCAGGGGAGGAATGAGCAGTTCTTC.

This clonotype was counted between two and nine times. V usage is TRBV7-2 and J usage is TRBJ2-7, with TRBD2 identical over 11 bases. The CDR3 runs to 15 residues. After removal of 1 base from V and 2 bases from J, the junction contained 1 base not matched to a gene. Germline CDR1 reads SGHTA; CDR2 reads FQGNSA. The chain's CDR3 is CASSLELAGAYEQYF. In nucleotides, the CDR3 is TGTGCCAGCAGCTTAGAACTAGCGGGGGCCTACGAGCAGTACTTC.

The chain couples TRBV7-9 to TRBJ1-2; 8 bases agree with TRBD1. There are 17 residues in the CDR3. Germline-derived CDR1 and CDR2 are SEHNR and FQNEAQ (reference sequence). J was trimmed by 6 bases and V by 1 base; bases with no gene match: 13. This CDR3 reads CASSLVPGGGLNDGYTF. In nucleotides, the CDR3 is TGTGCCAGCAGCTTAGTCCCAGGGGGCGGTTTAAACGATGGCTACACCTTC.

The chain is built from TRBV6-5 and TRBJ2-2; 8 positions match TRBD1. The CDR3 is 17 residues long. The V and J ends lost 2 bases and 0 bases, in that order; junction bases with no gene match: 5. The V gene's germline CDR1 is MNHEY and CDR2 SVGAGI. The CDR3, as DNA: TGTGCCAGCAGTTACGGGAGACAGGGGACGAACACCGGGGAGCTGTTTTTT. Translation: CASSYGRQGTNTGELFF.

This clonotype was recorded a few times. The CDR3 region is CASSQEDSGGYEQYF. The CDR3 nucleotides are TGTGCCAGCAGCCAAGAAGATAGCGGGGGTTACGAGCAGTACTTC. The chain joins TRBV4-2 to TRBJ2-7; 9 bases line up with TRBD2. V lost 0 bases and J lost 4; bases outside the gene matches: 4. The CDR3 is 15 residues long. Germline V gene data show CDR1 as LGHNA and CDR2 as YNFKEQ.

This rearrangement joins TRBV7-2 to TRBJ2-1; 16 bases agree with TRBD2. The CDR3 runs to 17 residues. In germline, CDR1 is SGHTA, CDR2 FQGNSA. The ends lost 5 bases at V and 10 bases at J; junction bases unmatched: 11. CDR3 coding DNA: TGTGCCAGCAGCCCCTGGGCGGGACTAGCGGGGGGGCACGAGCAGTTCTTC. It codes for CASSPWAGLAGGHEQFF.

This clonotype was counted only a few times. This chain joins TRBV12-3 or TRBV12-4 and TRBJ2-5; TRBD2 might be the D (5 bases). The CDR3 covers 14 residues. Trimming removed 5 bases at V and 3 bases at J, with 13 bases between. CDR3 nucleotides: TGTGCCAGCAGTCCGATATGGGGAGAAGAGACCCAGTACTTC. Its translation: CASSPIWGEETQYF.

This clonotype was seen many times. The chain employs TRBV2 and TRBJ2-1, with D perhaps TRBD1 (6 bases). The CDR3 is 13 amino acids. V shed 9 bases and J shed 5 bases, with 14 bases lying between them. Germline CDR1 SNHLY, CDR2 FYNNEI. The CDR3 protein is CARLQGADNEQFF. The DNA for the CDR3 is TGTGCCAGATTACAGGGAGCTGACAATGAGCAGTTCTTC.

This clonotype was detected a few times. The junction does not match germline at one end; this may be a read error. The rearrangement joins TRBV7-9 to TRBJ1-3; D is perhaps TRBD1 (5 bases). The CDR3 runs to 14 residues. Germline CDR1 SEHNR, CDR2 FQNEAQ (reference sequence). Here the CDR3 reads CASSPRQNVRVLRF. The CDR3 DNA sequence: TGTGCCAGCAGCCCCCGACAGAACGTAAGGGTTCTGAGGTTT.